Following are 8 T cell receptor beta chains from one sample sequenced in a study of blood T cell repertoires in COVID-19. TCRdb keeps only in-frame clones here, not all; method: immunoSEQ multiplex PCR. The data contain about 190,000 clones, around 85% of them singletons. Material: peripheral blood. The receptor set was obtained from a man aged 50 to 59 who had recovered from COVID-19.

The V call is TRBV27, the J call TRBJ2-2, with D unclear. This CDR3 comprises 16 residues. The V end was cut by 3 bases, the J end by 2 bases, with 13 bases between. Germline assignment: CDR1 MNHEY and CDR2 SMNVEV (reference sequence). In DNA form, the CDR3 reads TGTGCCAGCAGTTTTTACGACACCCTTAACACCGGGGAGCTGTTTTTT. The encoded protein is CASSFYDTLNTGELFF.

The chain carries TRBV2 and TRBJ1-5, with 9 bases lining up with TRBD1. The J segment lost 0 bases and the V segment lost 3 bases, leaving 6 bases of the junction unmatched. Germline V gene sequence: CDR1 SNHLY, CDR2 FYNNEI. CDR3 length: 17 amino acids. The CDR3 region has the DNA TGTGCCAGCAGTGATGACAGGGGGAGTTATAGCAATCAGCCCCAGCATTTT. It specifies CASSDDRGSYSNQPQHF.

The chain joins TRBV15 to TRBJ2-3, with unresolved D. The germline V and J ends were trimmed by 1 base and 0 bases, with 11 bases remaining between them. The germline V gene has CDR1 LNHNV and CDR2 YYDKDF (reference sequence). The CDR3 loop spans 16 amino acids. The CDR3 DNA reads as TGTGCCACCAGCAGAGGAGGTTCGCCTAGCACAGATACGCAGTATTTT. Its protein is CATSRGGSPSTDTQYF. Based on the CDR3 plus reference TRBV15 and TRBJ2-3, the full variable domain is DAMVIQNPRYQVTQFGKPVTLSCSQTLNHNVMYWYQQKSSQAPKLLFHYYDKDFNNEADTPDNFQSRRPNTSFCFLDIRSPGLGDTAMYLCATSRGGSPSTDTQYFGPGTRLTVL.

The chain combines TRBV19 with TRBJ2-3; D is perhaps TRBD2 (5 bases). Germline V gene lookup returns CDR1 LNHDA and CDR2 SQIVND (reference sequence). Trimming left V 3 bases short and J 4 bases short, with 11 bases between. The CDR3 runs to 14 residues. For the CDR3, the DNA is TGTGCCAGTAGTATGGAACTAGATGCAGATACGCAGTATTTT. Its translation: CASSMELDADTQYF.

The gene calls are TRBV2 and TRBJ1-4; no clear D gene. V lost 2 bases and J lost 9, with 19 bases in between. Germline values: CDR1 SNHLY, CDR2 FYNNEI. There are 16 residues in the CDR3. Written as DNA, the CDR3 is TGTGCCAGCAGTGAACAAGGGAGAGGCAAAAGGAAAAAACTGTTTTTT. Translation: CASSEQGRGKRKKLFF.

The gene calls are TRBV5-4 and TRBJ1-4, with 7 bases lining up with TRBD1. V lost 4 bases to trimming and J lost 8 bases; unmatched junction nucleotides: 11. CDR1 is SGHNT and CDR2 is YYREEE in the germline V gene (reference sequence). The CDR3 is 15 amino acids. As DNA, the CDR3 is TGTGCCAGCAGCGTTGGTGTAGGGGGCCGGGAAAAACTGTTTTTT. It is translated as CASSVGVGGREKLFF.

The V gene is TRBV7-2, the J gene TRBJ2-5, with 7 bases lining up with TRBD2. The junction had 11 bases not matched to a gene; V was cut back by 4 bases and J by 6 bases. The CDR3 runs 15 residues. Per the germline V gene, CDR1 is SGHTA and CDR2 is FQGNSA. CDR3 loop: CASSSPSGGLKTQYF. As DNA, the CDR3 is TGTGCCAGCAGCTCCCCCTCGGGAGGATTGAAGACCCAGTACTTC.

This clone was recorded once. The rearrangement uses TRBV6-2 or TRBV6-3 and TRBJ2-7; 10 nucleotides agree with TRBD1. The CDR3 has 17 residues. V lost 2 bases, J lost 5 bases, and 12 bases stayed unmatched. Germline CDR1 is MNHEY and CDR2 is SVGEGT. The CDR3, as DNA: TGTGCCAGCAGTTACAGACAGGGGGCAAATTTATACGACGAGCAGTACTTC. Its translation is CASSYRQGANLYDEQYF.